The 26 T cell receptor beta chains in this list originate from one sample, sequenced in a study of shared clonotypes between healthy human individuals. Some clones are missing from TCRdb's copy, which holds only in-frame ones; the method was immunoSEQ multiplex PCR. The table shows roughly 86,000 clones, with 68% occurring only once. The material sequenced was memory CD8+ T cells sorted from blood. Documented subset: CD45RO+ cells pooled with CCR7-negative TemRA cells. The receptors come from a man aged 25 to 40 in good health.

The CDR3 loop reads CASSLRTIGEQFF. In DNA form, the CDR3 reads TGTGCCAGCAGCTTACGGACGATCGGTGAGCAGTTCTTC. This rearrangement joins TRBV7-6 to TRBJ2-1; D gene uncertain. Looked up from germline, CDR1 is SGHVS and CDR2 is FNYEAQ. V was clipped by 2 bases and J by 9 bases, with 11 bases between them. The CDR3 totals 13 residues.

The count of this clone is one. A read error may account for a junction end that differs from germline. This same CDR3 is encoded by further DNA sequences in the sample. The chain uses TRBV4-1 and TRBJ1-5; the D is unclear. Germline loops: CDR1 MGHRA, CDR2 YSYEKL. CDR3 size: 17 residues. For the CDR3, the DNA is TGCGCCAGCAGCCCTGTCCCTGGGATATATAGCAATCAGCCTCAGCATTTT. This gives the protein CASSPVPGIYSNQPQHF.

This clone was recorded many times. J is TRBJ1-5 and V is TRBV7-2; D gene uncertain. V lost 2 bases and J lost 2, with 13 bases in between. The CDR3 is made up of 16 amino acids. From germline, CDR1 is SGHTA and CDR2 FQGNSA. The CDR3: CASSLTGLWGNQPQHF. DNA of the CDR3: TGTGCCAGCAGCTTAACCGGACTCTGGGGCAATCAGCCCCAGCATTTT.

This clone was found a few times. The rearrangement joins TRBV7-9 to TRBJ2-7, with D perhaps being TRBD1 or TRBD2 (5 bases each). This CDR3 contains 14 residues. V lost 6 bases to trimming and J lost 7 bases, with 19 bases between them. Germline V gene data show CDR1 as SEHNR and CDR2 as FQNEAQ (reference sequence). CDR3 sequence reads: CASSSLGVTGEQYF. The CDR3 region has the DNA TGTGCCAGCAGTTCCTTAGGGGTCACGGGGGAGCAGTACTTC.

On this clone itself: Possible read error: a much larger clone is one base away. This rearrangement joins TRBV19 to TRBJ2-3; 9 bases are shared with TRBD2. Germline V gives CDR1 LNHDA, CDR2 SQIVND (reference sequence). V lost 3 bases, J lost 5 bases, and 6 bases stayed unmatched. This CDR3 has 15 residues. In DNA, the CDR3 is TGTGCCAGTAGTATCGGGCTAGCGGGATTAGATACGCAGTATTTT. Protein sequence: CASSIGLAGLDTQYF. The complete variable domain, with remaining parts taken from reference TRBV19 and TRBJ2-3, reads DGGITQSPKYLFRKEGQNVTLSCEQNLNHDAMYWYRQDPGQGLRLIYYSQIVNDFQKGDIAEGYSVSREKKESFPLTVTSAQKNPTAFYLCASSIGLAGLDTQYFGPGTRLTVL.

This chain uses TRBV19 with TRBJ2-5; maybe TRBD1 (6 bases). This CDR3 region has 13 residues. Germline loops: CDR1 LNHDA, CDR2 SQIVND (reference sequence). The germline V and J ends were trimmed by 4 bases and 9 bases, with 15 bases remaining between them. The CDR3 reads CASSRDRLEAQYF. For the CDR3, the DNA is TGTGCCAGTAGTAGAGACAGGCTGGAGGCCCAGTACTTC.

The chain combines TRBV28 with TRBJ2-3; 9 nucleotides line up with TRBD2. This CDR3 comprises 15 residues. J lost 0 bases, V lost 5 bases, and 3 bases had no gene match. Germline V lookup: CDR1 MDHEN, CDR2 SYDVKM. CDR3 in amino acids: CASSITSGSTDTQYF. The CDR3 DNA sequence: TGTGCCAGCAGTATTACTAGCGGGAGCACAGATACGCAGTATTTT.

The sample holds a few counts of this clone. V usage is TRBV6-4 and J usage is TRBJ1-5; D possibly corresponds to TRBD1 (5 bases). Trimming pared 4 bases from V and 6 bases from J, leaving 10 bases between. Germline V gene sequence: CDR1 MRHNA, CDR2 SNTAGT. The CDR3 spans 13 residues. The CDR3 spells CASSVGPGQPQHF. In DNA, the CDR3 is TGTGCCAGCAGTGTGGGGCCGGGTCAGCCCCAGCATTTT.

The CDR3 nucleotides read TGTGCCAGTAGTATCGGACTCCAGAACACCGGGGAGCTGTTTTTT. This encodes CASSIGLQNTGELFF. The rearrangement joins TRBV19 to TRBJ2-2, with D perhaps TRBD2 (5 bases). The V and J ends lost 3 bases and 1 base respectively, with 9 bases between them. The CDR3 contains 15 residues. Germline lookup yields CDR1 LNHDA and CDR2 SQIVND (reference sequence). The full variable domain, with the rest looked up from reference TRBV19 and TRBJ2-2, is DGGITQSPKYLFRKEGQNVTLSCEQNLNHDAMYWYRQDPGQGLRLIYYSQIVNDFQKGDIAEGYSVSREKKESFPLTVTSAQKNPTAFYLCASSIGLQNTGELFFGEGSRLTVL.

The chain joins TRBV7-2 to TRBJ1-1, with D unclear. The germline gives CDR1 SGHTA, CDR2 FQGNSA. Between the trimmed V and J ends, which lost 2 bases and 1 base, there was a span of 5 bases. The CDR3 sequence is 13 residues long. The DNA of the CDR3 is TGTGCCAGCAGCTTATCGGCGAACACTGAAGCTTTCTTT. Protein sequence: CASSLSANTEAFF. Drawing the rest from reference TRBV7-2 and TRBJ1-1, the complete variable domain is GAGVSQSPSNKVTEKGKDVELRCDPISGHTALYWYRQSLGQGLEFLIYFQGNSAPDKSGLPSDRFSAERTGGSVSTLTIQRTQQEDSAVYLCASSLSANTEAFFGQGTRLTVV.

The chain links TRBV9 to TRBJ2-1; D gene unclear. Germline lookup yields CDR1 SGDLS and CDR2 YYNGEE. This CDR3 is built from 13 residues. Trimming cost V 3 bases and J 7 bases, with 11 bases left between them. The DNA for the CDR3 is TGTGCCAGCAGCGATTACAATGGGAATGAGCAGTTCTTC. It encodes CASSDYNGNEQFF.

This clone was seen more than once but under ten times. The chain combines TRBV28 with TRBJ1-5; D unresolved. The CDR3 contains 11 residues. The germline V and J ends were trimmed by 7 bases and 6 bases, with 7 bases remaining between them. Germline V CDR1 and CDR2: MDHEN, SYDVKM. This CDR3 reads CASKSIQPQHF. CDR3 DNA sequence: TGTGCCAGCAAATCCATTCAGCCCCAGCATTTT. Looking up the rest from reference TRBV28 and TRBJ1-5 gives the full variable domain: DVKVTQSSRYLVKRTGEKVFLECVQDMDHENMFWYRQDPGLGLRLIYFSYDVKMKEKGDIPEGYSVSREKKERFSLILESASTNQTSMYLCASKSIQPQHFGDGTRLSIL.

This clone was counted once. This rearrangement joins TRBV10-3 to TRBJ2-1; D may correspond to TRBD1 or TRBD2 (7 bases each). Germline V gene lookup returns CDR1 ENHRY and CDR2 SYGVKD. V shed 7 bases and J shed 8 bases, with 15 bases lying between them. This CDR3 comprises 13 residues. The CDR3 reads CAITGEGADEQFF. DNA for the CDR3: TGTGCCATCACCGGGGAGGGGGCCGATGAGCAGTTCTTC.

The V call is TRBV4-3, the J call TRBJ1-1, with D perhaps matching TRBD1 (5 bases). CDR1 LGHNA and CDR2 YSLEER come from the germline V gene. V shed 3 bases and J shed 1 base, with 12 bases lying between them. This CDR3 is built from 15 residues. In DNA form, the CDR3 reads TGCGCCAGCAGCCAGCGGGACGTCTCGAACACTGAAGCTTTCTTT. This translates into CASSQRDVSNTEAFF.

The V gene is TRBV27, the J gene TRBJ1-4; D may be TRBD1 (6 bases). V lost 6 bases, J lost 8 bases, and 22 bases lay in between. Per the germline V gene, CDR1 is MNHEY and CDR2 is SMNVEV (reference sequence). The CDR3 is 16 residues long. The CDR3 loop is CASSPLGHLGGEKLFF. The CDR3 region has the DNA TGTGCCAGCAGCCCATTGGGACACCTGGGTGGGGAAAAACTGTTTTTT.

A few counts support this clone. The gene calls are TRBV7-3 and TRBJ1-4; D gene ambiguous. From germline, CDR1 is SGHTA and CDR2 FQGTGA. Deletions cut 2 bases from V and 6 bases from J, with 13 bases between. CDR3 length: 15 residues. This CDR3 is CASSLDPRPDEKLFF. The CDR3 nucleotides read TGTGCCAGCAGCTTAGATCCGAGGCCGGATGAAAAACTGTTTTTT. The full variable domain, completed using reference TRBV7-3 and TRBJ1-4, is GAGVSQTPSNKVTEKGKYVELRCDPISGHTALYWYRQSLGQGPEFLIYFQGTGAADDSGLPNDRFFAVRPEGSVSTLKIQRTERGDSAVYLCASSLDPRPDEKLFFGSGTQLSVL.

The V and J genes are TRBV9 and TRBJ2-2; no firm D call. Trimming pared 3 bases from V and 1 base from J, leaving 7 bases between. The V gene's germline CDR1 is SGDLS and CDR2 YYNGEE. There are 14 residues in the CDR3. Here the CDR3 reads CASSATVNTGELFF. CDR3 sequence (DNA): TGTGCCAGCAGCGCCACAGTGAACACCGGGGAGCTGTTTTTT.

The V call is TRBV5-1, the J call TRBJ1-2, with 9 bases that match TRBD1. With 0 bases clipped from V and 6 bases from J, the junction kept 3 bases outside the gene matches. This CDR3 spans 14 amino acids. Germline CDR1 reads SGHRS; CDR2 reads YFSETQ. DNA of the CDR3: TGCGCCAGCAGCTTGGGACAGGGGGAAAATGGCTACACCTTC. Translated, it gives CASSLGQGENGYTF.

This chain uses TRBV4-3 with TRBJ2-1, with D tentatively TRBD2 (6 bases). CDR1 is LGHNA and CDR2 is YSLEER in the germline V gene. This CDR3 has 17 amino acids. V was clipped by 1 base and J by 0 bases, with 13 bases between them. CDR3 nucleotide sequence: TGCGCCAGCAGCCAAGCCGGAGTCGGGAGCTCCTACAATGAGCAGTTCTTC. The encoded protein is CASSQAGVGSSYNEQFF.

As to this clone: It may be a read error: a sequence one base away is much more abundant. V usage is TRBV11-2 and J usage is TRBJ2-7, with 11 bases aligning to TRBD1. The germline gives CDR1 SGHAT, CDR2 FQNNGV. The length of the CDR3 is 14 residues. V was pared by 6 bases and J by 3 bases, with 4 bases of the junction left unmatched. The CDR3 protein is CASSTGTGGYEQYF. The CDR3 nucleotides are TGTGCCAGCAGTACCGGGACAGGGGGCTACGAGCAGTACTTC.

This clone was counted many times. This CDR3 is also generated by other DNA sequences in the sample. The rearrangement uses TRBV6-1 and TRBJ2-7; 11 bases agree with TRBD1. This CDR3 is 14 amino acids long. Trimming took 5 bases from V and 3 from J; bases not matched to a gene: 3. The germline gives CDR1 MNHNS, CDR2 SASEGT. The CDR3: CASSTGTGGYEQYF. The CDR3 coding sequence is TGTGCCAGCAGTACCGGGACAGGGGGCTACGAGCAGTACTTC.

This clone was found a few times. J is TRBJ1-1 and V is TRBV28; D might be TRBD1 (5 bases). The CDR3 consists of 12 residues. V gave up 7 bases and J gave up 4 bases, with 10 bases separating them. Germline-derived CDR1 and CDR2 are MDHEN and SYDVKM. The chain's CDR3 is CASITQGTEAFF. The CDR3 DNA is TGTGCCAGCATAACCCAGGGCACTGAAGCTTTCTTT.

The chain is built from TRBV19 and TRBJ1-1, with D possibly matching TRBD1 (5 bases). The CDR3 covers 11 residues. The germline V and J ends were trimmed by 3 bases and 7 bases, with 6 bases remaining between them. Germline V gives CDR1 LNHDA, CDR2 SQIVND (reference sequence). The CDR3 nucleotides read TGTGCCAGTAGTATCGGGGGTGAAGCTTTCTTT. Translating it yields CASSIGGEAFF.

A few counts support this clone. Other DNA sequences within the sample encode an identical CDR3. The CDR3: CASSESPGNSNQPQHF. CDR3 DNA sequence: TGCGCCAGCAGTGAGTCACCGGGGAATAGCAATCAGCCCCAGCATTTT. The chain carries TRBV10-2 and TRBJ1-5; D is unresolved. The ends were cut back, 0 bases at V and 0 bases at J, with 9 bases in the middle. This CDR3 has 16 residues. Germline CDR1 is WSHSY and CDR2 is SAAADI.

V and J are TRBV9 and TRBJ2-1; D remains unclear. Germline lookup yields CDR1 SGDLS and CDR2 YYNGEE. The germline V and J ends were trimmed by 7 bases and 8 bases, with 13 bases remaining between them. The length of the CDR3 is 12 residues. CDR3 sequence: CASSYGQYEQFF. In DNA, the CDR3 is TGTGCCAGCTCCTATGGGCAATATGAGCAGTTCTTC.

The rearrangement links TRBV30 to TRBJ2-1; no clear D gene. Germline V gene lookup returns CDR1 GTSNPN and CDR2 SVGIG (reference sequence). There are 16 residues in the CDR3. The V and J ends lost 1 base and 3 bases respectively, with 16 bases between them. The CDR3 spells CAWSDTKLIIYNEQFF. The DNA for the CDR3 is TGTGCCTGGAGTGATACAAAATTGATAATCTACAATGAGCAGTTCTTC.